This T cell receptor (beta chain) was sequenced for a study of cytomegalovirus exposure and HLA in healthy donors. A roughly 120-subject validation cohort, separate from the approximately 670-subject first cohort, supplied the donors. Data came from immunoSEQ multiplex PCR; TCRdb stores just in-frame clones and leaves some out. The sample lists roughly 140,000 clones; roughly nine tenths were seen once. This CDR3 comprises 16 residues. The chain employs TRBV12-2 and TRBJ2-7; the tabulated D call, TRBD1, remains unverified against the DNA. TRBV12-2 is deemed a pseudogene. The specimen was PBMCs. The sequence was collected from a woman aged 18-35 years in good health and CMV-seropositive. The chain's CDR3 is CASRLAEGDRVYEQYF. The CDR3 bases are TGTGCAAGTCGCTTAGCGGAGGGGGACAGGGTCTACGAGCAGTACTTC.